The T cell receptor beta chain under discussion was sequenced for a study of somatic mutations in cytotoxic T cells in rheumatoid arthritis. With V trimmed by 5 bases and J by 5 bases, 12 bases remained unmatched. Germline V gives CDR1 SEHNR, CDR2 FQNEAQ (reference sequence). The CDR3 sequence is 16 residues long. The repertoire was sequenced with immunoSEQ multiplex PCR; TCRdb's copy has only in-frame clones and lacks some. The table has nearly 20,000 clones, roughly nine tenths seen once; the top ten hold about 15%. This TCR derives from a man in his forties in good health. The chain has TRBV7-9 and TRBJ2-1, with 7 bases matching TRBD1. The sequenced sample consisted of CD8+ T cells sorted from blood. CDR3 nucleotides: TGTGCCAGCAGCAACCGGGACAGCAGACACCACAATGAGCAGTTCTTC. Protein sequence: CASSNRDSRHHNEQFF.